These 4 T cell receptor beta chains were sequenced from one sample in a study of early T cells in non-severe SARS-CoV-2 infection. One entry per CDR3 protein results from TCRdb running MiXCR on the 5' RACE reads. The table includes approximately 46,000 distinct CDR3 sequences, 5.5% to 7.5% detected once. The material sequenced was whole blood. The receptors stem from an adult who was a healthcare worker with PCR-confirmed SARS-CoV-2 infection or an uninfected control (not recorded which).

The sample holds many counts of this clonotype. The rearrangement uses TRBV4-1 and TRBJ1-5; no firm D call. Germline-derived CDR1 and CDR2 are MGHRA and YSYEKL. The CDR3 extends over 15 amino acids. V was cut by 0 bases and J by 7 bases, with 13 bases left in between. The CDR3 loop reads CASSQDNPGVQPQHF. The CDR3 region has the DNA TGCGCCAGCAGCCAAGATAATCCTGGGGTACAGCCCCAGCATTTT.

This clonotype was seen ten or more times. This rearrangement joins TRBV4-2 to TRBJ2-7; 8 nucleotides line up with TRBD2. V shed 0 bases, J shed 0 bases, and the junction held 7 bases outside the gene matches. From germline, CDR1 is LGHNA and CDR2 YNFKEQ. This CDR3 is built from 17 residues. The CDR3 loop reads CASSQDQSGGNSYEQYF. In DNA form, the CDR3 reads TGTGCCAGCAGCCAAGATCAGAGCGGGGGTAACTCCTACGAGCAGTACTTC.

The V and J genes are TRBV20-1 and TRBJ2-7, with D perhaps matching TRBD1 (6 bases). The CDR3 extends over 15 amino acids. The germline V gene has CDR1 DFQATT and CDR2 SNEGSKA (reference sequence). V was cut by 0 bases and J by 7 bases, with 19 bases left in between. CDR3: CSARDWAQGEREQYF. As DNA, the CDR3 is TGCAGTGCTAGAGATTGGGCACAGGGAGAGAGGGAGCAGTACTTC.

This clonotype was observed a few times. The V gene is TRBV12-3 or TRBV12-4, the J gene TRBJ1-6; no firm D call. The CDR3 has 13 amino acids. Trimming stripped 5 bases from V and 9 bases from J, with 11 bases between. The CDR3 DNA reads TGTGCCAGCAGTCCAGGACTGATTTCACCCCTCCACTTT. The encoded protein is CASSPGLISPLHF.